This T cell receptor beta chain comes out of a study of human T cells and chemical hapten exposure. Trimming shortened V by 4 bases and J by 4 bases, and 11 bases separated the two germline ends. Germline V lookup: CDR1 GTSNPN, CDR2 SVGIG (reference sequence). The length of the CDR3 is 12 residues. Stated time point: patch test 2, 6 weeks after DPC sensitization. Treatment noted: therapeutic diphenylcyclopropenone sensitization with weekly scalp DPC. Sample donors consisted of patients with alopecia, aged 18 to 70 years, who were suitable for DPC. Details on this clonotype: Its target is unknown.

Study findings and constraints: Against controls, expanded TCRs gave rise to significantly more large CDR3 similarity clusters.

TCRdb re-called the RACE reads through MiXCR, storing one row per CDR3 protein. The table shows 84,000 or so distinct CDR3 sequences, with about 10% occurring only once. Sample: whole blood, taken in connection with sensitization to the hapten diphenylcyclopropenone (DPC). This sequence originates from a woman aged 25 to 39 with alopecia areata. Some clones in this sample may be carry-over from other donors' samples. V usage is TRBV30 and J usage is TRBJ2-7; possible D gene TRBD1, 7 bases. As DNA, the CDR3 is TGTGCCTGGACAGGGGGGACTTACGAGCAGTACTTC. Encoded protein: CAWTGGTYEQYF.